The 4 T cell receptor beta chains listed next were all sequenced from one sample in a study of patients and donors after allogeneic stem cell transplantation. Each CDR3 protein is one row after TCRdb ran MiXCR on the RT-PCR reads. This table holds roughly 960,000 distinct CDR3 sequences, more than 15% found once. Sequenced sample: blood, either unsorted or a sorted T cell fraction (not recorded which). All receptors come from a human donor who was either an allogeneic HSCT recipient or a stem cell or donor lymphocyte infusion donor (not recorded which). It is not recorded whose cells these are; they may come from a transplant donor.

This clonotype was detected many times. J is TRBJ2-7 and V is TRBV12-3 or TRBV12-4, with D unresolved. V lost 8 bases, J lost 7 bases, and 18 bases lay in between. The CDR3 sequence is 13 residues long. The CDR3 sequence is CASQKAHLGEQYF. In DNA form, the CDR3 reads TGTGCCAGCCAAAAAGCCCACCTCGGGGAGCAGTACTTC.

V and J are TRBV20-1 and TRBJ1-6; 7 bases agree with TRBD1. This CDR3 has 15 residues. With 7 bases clipped from V and 5 bases from J, the junction kept 11 bases outside the gene matches. Germline values: CDR1 DFQATT, CDR2 SNEGSKA (reference sequence). The CDR3 DNA reads TGCAGTGAGTTGAGTAGGGACAGCAATAATTCACCCCTCCACTTT. Its protein is CSELSRDSNNSPLHF.

The rearrangement links TRBV20-1 to TRBJ2-1; D is ambiguous. The germline V and J ends were trimmed by 3 bases and 10 bases, with 10 bases remaining between them. CDR3 length: 11 amino acids. Germline assignment: CDR1 DFQATT and CDR2 SNEGSKA (reference sequence). This chain's CDR3 is CSASGNVEQFF. The CDR3 bases are TGCAGTGCTAGTGGGAACGTCGAGCAGTTCTTC.

This clonotype was seen a few times. J is TRBJ1-5 and V is TRBV5-8; 10 nucleotides agree with TRBD1. Germline CDR1 SGHTS, CDR2 YDEGEE. V lost 2 bases to trimming and J lost 4 bases; unmatched junction nucleotides: 6. This CDR3 is 16 amino acids long. CDR3 nucleotide sequence: TGTGCCAGCAGCTTACGACAGGGGGCAAGGAATCAGCCCCAGCATTTT. Translation gives CASSLRQGARNQPQHF.